The 24 T cell receptor beta chains in this list originate from one sample, sequenced in a study of regulatory T cells in long-lasting Graves disease. The time point: newly diagnosed GD, antithyroid drugs for less than 3 months. RNA from PBMCs was the source of the TCR library. In building TCR beta libraries, iRepertoire HTBI primers were used together with Arm-PCR of CDR3 regions. Using its own MiXCR run on the multiplex PCR reads, TCRdb lists one record per CDR3 protein. Here the sample spans over 350,000 distinct CDR3 sequences, 12% to 15% being singletons. This same sample was also part of a study on T cells in Graves' hyperthyroidism and ophthalmopathy.

Sequencing was performed on peripheral blood mononuclear cells (PBMCs), taken at new diagnosis, from a patient treated with antithyroid drugs. The receptors here all came from a woman in her fifties or sixties with Graves disease.

In this sample, this clonotype turned up many times. V is TRBV2 and J is TRBJ1-2, with TRBD1 as a possible D gene (5 bases). V was shortened by 10 bases and J by 2 bases, with 20 bases between the two germline ends. The CDR3 extends over 15 amino acids. Germline assignment: CDR1 SNHLY and CDR2 FYNNEI. The DNA of the CDR3 is TGTGCCATCAAAGGCGAGACAGATTGGAACTATGGCTACACCTTC. As protein: CAIKGETDWNYGYTF.

V gene TRBV28 combines with J gene TRBJ2-5, with TRBD2 as a possible D gene (6 bases). CDR3 length: 16 amino acids. The V end lost 3 bases, the J end lost 2 bases, and 16 bases lay between the germline ends. From germline, CDR1 is MDHEN and CDR2 SYDVKM. The CDR3 DNA reads TGTGCCAGCAGTTTCGGGGGACGGGGAGAACAAGAGACCCAGTACTTC. Its translation is CASSFGGRGEQETQYF.

This clonotype was recorded many times. The genes are TRBV6-2 or TRBV6-3 and TRBJ2-1, with 9 bases matching TRBD1. The V and J ends lost 5 bases and 0 bases, in that order; junction bases with no gene match: 14. Germline V CDR1 and CDR2: MNHEY, SVGEGT. This CDR3 comprises 19 residues. CDR3 in amino acids: CASSRTGTGHISSYNEQFF. In nucleotides, the CDR3 is TGTGCCAGCAGTAGGACCGGGACAGGGCACATTAGCTCCTACAATGAGCAGTTCTTC.

This clonotype appeared a few times. The J gene is TRBJ1-2, the V gene TRBV7-2; D gene unclear. Trimming removed 5 bases from V and 0 bases from J, with 16 bases in between. Germline V lookup: CDR1 SGHTA, CDR2 FQGNSA. This CDR3 is 16 amino acids long. Here the CDR3 DNA reads TGTGCCAGCAGCCTCGATCGATTGACACCTAACTATGGCTACACCTTC. Translated: CASSLDRLTPNYGYTF.

This clonotype was seen a single time. V gene TRBV4-1 combines with J gene TRBJ1-6; the D gene is possibly TRBD1 (5 bases). The CDR3 is 16 amino acids. Trimming pared 0 bases from V and 4 bases from J, leaving 10 bases between. Germline-derived CDR1 and CDR2 are MGHRA and YSYEKL. This CDR3 reads CASSQEGTGYNSPLHF. CDR3 sequence (DNA): TGCGCCAGCAGCCAAGAAGGGACGGGTTATAATTCACCCCTCCACTTT.

This clonotype was observed at least ten times. The V gene is TRBV20-1, the J gene TRBJ1-2; the D gene is possibly TRBD1 (5 bases). This CDR3 contains 15 residues. Trimming shortened V by 2 bases and J by 2 bases, and 15 bases separated the two germline ends. Germline values: CDR1 DFQATT, CDR2 SNEGSKA (reference sequence). CDR3 nucleotide sequence: TGCAGTGCTAGAAATCGGGCAGGGTTCAACTATGGCTACACCTTC. It codes for CSARNRAGFNYGYTF.

Comments on this clonotype: This may stem from a read error, because a much larger clone lies one nucleotide away. The chain carries TRBV5-6 and TRBJ2-5; D is ambiguous. The J call may be incorrect, as the DNA end agrees better with TRBJ2-1. CDR3 length: 14 residues. Germline V gives CDR1 SGHDT, CDR2 YYEEEE. For the CDR3, the DNA is TGTGCCAGCAGCGACCAAGAGCATTACAATGAGCAGTTCTTC. Translation gives CASSDQEHYNEQFF.

This clonotype was picked up many times. The chain joins TRBV12-3 or TRBV12-4 to TRBJ2-3; TRBD2 might be the D (5 bases). The CDR3 totals 14 residues. Trimming shortened V by 3 bases and J by 6 bases, and 13 bases separated the two germline ends. In DNA, the CDR3 is TGTGCCAGCAGTTTTGAAACCTCGGGGGATACGCAGTATTTT. Translated, it gives CASSFETSGDTQYF.

This clonotype was observed many times. The rearrangement uses TRBV29-1 and TRBJ2-3; 7 bases match TRBD2. J gave up 4 bases and V 4 bases, and 11 bases lay outside the gene matches. The CDR3 extends over 15 amino acids. Germline CDR1 SQVTM, CDR2 ANQGSEA. CDR3 bases: TGCAGCGTTGGATTGCGGCTAGCGGTATCAGATACGCAGTATTTT. The encoded protein is CSVGLRLAVSDTQYF.

This chain connects TRBV11-3 to TRBJ2-1; 9 nucleotides agree with TRBD2. The length of the CDR3 is 15 residues. The V and J ends lost 1 base and 8 bases, in that order; junction bases with no gene match: 6. Germline loops: CDR1 SGHNT, CDR2 YENEEA. The CDR3 is CASSLGGRAIDEQFF. DNA of the CDR3: TGTGCCAGCAGCTTAGGCGGGAGGGCCATAGATGAGCAGTTCTTC.

With respect to this clonotype: One end of the junction varies from germline; a read error may be responsible. The chain has TRBV3-1 and TRBJ1-2; D unclear. The CDR3 runs 13 residues. CDR1 is LGHDT, CDR2 YNNKEL, per germline (reference sequence). The CDR3 coding sequence is TGTGCCAGCAGCCAAGAACTACGAAATGGCTACAGCTTC. As protein: CASSQELRNGYSF.

The table lists this clonotype with many counts. The rearrangement links TRBV6-4 to TRBJ2-7; 10 bases agree with TRBD2. The CDR3 loop spans 16 amino acids. Germline loops: CDR1 MRHNA, CDR2 SNTAGT. V was clipped by 8 bases and J by 3 bases; unmatched bases: 13. The CDR3 DNA follows: TGTGCCAGCCTTAACCCCTCTAGCGGGAGCGTCTACGAGCAGTACTTC. It yields the protein CASLNPSSGSVYEQYF.

This clonotype was recorded at least ten times. One end of the junction varies from germline; a read error may be responsible. The chain joins TRBV6-4 to TRBJ1-1; 7 bases align to TRBD1. The CDR3 is 13 residues long. Germline values: CDR1 MRHNA, CDR2 SNTAGT. The CDR3 spells CASSDRANTEAFF. The CDR3 DNA is TGCGCCAGCAGCGACAGGGCGAACACTGAAGCTTTCTTT.

CDR3 loop: CSVQGADTEAFF. The CDR3 bases are TGCAGCGTGCAGGGGGCGGACACTGAAGCTTTCTTT. V is TRBV29-1 and J is TRBJ1-1; 8 bases line up with TRBD1. The germline gives CDR1 SQVTM, CDR2 ANQGSEA. V was clipped by 6 bases and J by 3 bases; unmatched bases: 3. This CDR3 comprises 12 residues.

This clonotype has ten or more counts. The rearrangement uses TRBV10-3 and TRBJ1-5; TRBD1 agrees at 9 bases. The CDR3 totals 16 residues. Germline-derived CDR1 and CDR2 are ENHRY and SYGVKD. V dropped 0 bases and J dropped 3; count of bases not matched to a gene: 3. CDR3 amino acids: CAISESGTGFNQPQHF. In nucleotides, the CDR3 is TGTGCCATCAGTGAGTCTGGGACAGGGTTCAATCAGCCCCAGCATTTT.

There are many counts of this clonotype. The chain carries TRBV7-9 and TRBJ2-1, with D possibly matching TRBD2 (8 bases). The CDR3 is made up of 16 amino acids. The V end lost 5 bases, the J end lost 12 bases, and 26 bases lay between the germline ends. The germline V gene has CDR1 SEHNR and CDR2 FQNEAQ (reference sequence). The CDR3 bases are TGTGCCAGCAGCCCACCAGGGGGGACGGGACTAGGGGCGCAGTTCTTC. It encodes CASSPPGGTGLGAQFF.

Details on this clonotype: A much larger clone lies one base from this, so it may be a read error. The rearrangement uses TRBV28 and TRBJ1-1; perhaps TRBD1 as D (6 bases). This CDR3 is built from 11 residues. Trimming removed 8 bases from V and 6 bases from J, with 10 bases in between. Germline CDR1 MDHEN, CDR2 SYDVKM. The CDR3 DNA reads TGTGCCAGCGGACAGATCGCTGAAGCTTTCTTT. It specifies CASGQIAEAFF.

This clonotype was picked up many times. The chain's CDR3 is CASSFGADNEKLFF. CDR3 in DNA: TGCGCCAGCAGCTTCGGGGCCGATAATGAAAAACTGTTTTTT. This rearrangement joins TRBV5-1 to TRBJ1-4, with D maybe TRBD1 (5 bases). The CDR3 length is 14 residues. Germline V gene sequence: CDR1 SGHRS, CDR2 YFSETQ. V dropped 2 bases and J dropped 4 bases, with 9 bases sitting between them.

The sample holds many counts of this clonotype. The chain is built from TRBV7-9 and TRBJ2-1; 14 bases line up with TRBD2. CDR3 size: 19 residues. Trimming cost V 4 bases and J 4 bases; bases outside gene matches: 12. Germline V gives CDR1 SEHNR, CDR2 FQNEAQ (reference sequence). In nucleotides, the CDR3 is TGTGCCAGCAGCTCACCCCGGACTAGCGGGAGGTCGGGATACAATGAGCAGTTCTTC. It yields the protein CASSSPRTSGRSGYNEQFF. Full variable domain (rest looked up from reference TRBV7-9 and TRBJ2-1): DTGVSQNPRHKITKRGQNVTFRCDPISEHNRLYWYRQTLGQGPEFLTYFQNEAQLEKSRLLSDRFSAERPKGSFSTLEIQRTEQGDSAMYLCASSSPRTSGRSGYNEQFFGPGTRLTVL.

This clonotype was found many times. The chain joins TRBV20-1 to TRBJ2-7; D is unresolved. This CDR3 is 9 amino acids long. V was trimmed by 3 bases and J by 6 bases, leaving 3 bases between them. Germline CDR1 is DFQATT and CDR2 is SNEGSKA (reference sequence). This CDR3 reads CSASREQYF. The CDR3 coding sequence is TGCAGTGCTAGTCGCGAGCAGTACTTC.

In its sample, this clonotype was seen a few times. V is TRBV6-1 and J is TRBJ2-5; perhaps TRBD1 as D (6 bases). The germline gives CDR1 MNHNS, CDR2 SASEGT. The CDR3 sequence is 12 residues long. Trimming removed 7 bases from V and 2 bases from J, with 8 bases in between. The CDR3 loop reads CASNRDQETQYF. CDR3 nucleotide sequence: TGTGCCAGCAACAGGGATCAAGAGACCCAGTACTTC.

The chain couples TRBV29-1 to TRBJ1-4; D unclear. The length of the CDR3 is 12 residues. Trimming pared 5 bases from V and 8 bases from J, leaving 12 bases between. The germline CDR1 and CDR2 sequences are SQVTM and ANQGSEA. CDR3 nucleotides: TGCAGCGTTCGCTGGGAGGGCGAAAAACTGTTTTTT. Its protein is CSVRWEGEKLFF. The whole variable domain, filled in from reference TRBV29-1 and TRBJ1-4, reads SAVISQKPSRDICQRGTSLTIQCQVDSQVTMMFWYRQQPGQSLTLIATANQGSEATYESGFVIDKFPISRPNLTFSTLTVSNMSPEDSSIYLCSVRWEGEKLFFGSGTQLSVL.

The table lists this clonotype with many counts. This chain joins TRBV27 and TRBJ2-7; TRBD1 agrees at 8 bases. The germline V gene encodes CDR1 MNHEY and CDR2 SMNVEV (reference sequence). The junction had 13 bases not matched to a gene; V was cut back by 6 bases and J by 9 bases. This CDR3 is 14 amino acids long. As DNA, the CDR3 is TGTGCCAGCAGAACCGGGACAGGTGGGATTGGGCAGTACTTC. Protein: CASRTGTGGIGQYF.

This clonotype was picked up many times. This chain uses TRBV7-9 with TRBJ2-1, with D tentatively TRBD2 (5 bases). V was shortened by 3 bases and J by 9 bases, with 9 bases between the two germline ends. The CDR3 loop spans 12 amino acids. Germline-derived CDR1 and CDR2 are SEHNR and FQNEAQ (reference sequence). CDR3 coding DNA: TGTGCCAGCAGCTTTAGCGAGGCTGAGCAGTTCTTC. Translating it yields CASSFSEAEQFF.